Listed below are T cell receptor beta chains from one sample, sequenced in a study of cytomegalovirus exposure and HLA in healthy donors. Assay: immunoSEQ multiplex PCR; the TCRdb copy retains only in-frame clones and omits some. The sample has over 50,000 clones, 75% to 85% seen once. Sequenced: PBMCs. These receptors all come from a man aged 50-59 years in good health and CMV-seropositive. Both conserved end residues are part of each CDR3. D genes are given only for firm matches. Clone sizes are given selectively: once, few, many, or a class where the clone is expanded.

CAWSVQQGLYGLFF | TGTGCCTGGAGTGTACAGCAGGGGCTGTACGGACTGTTTTTT | TRBJ1-4 | - | - | TRBV30
CAWSRGQGRSPLHF | TGTGCCTGGAGTAGGGGACAGGGACGGTCACCCCTCCACTTT | TRBJ1-6 | - | TRBD1 | TRBV30
CASSRTGGNYGYTF | TGTGCCAGCAGCCGGACAGGGGGCAACTATGGCTACACCTTC | TRBJ1-2 | - | TRBD1 | TRBV6-5
CSSSGATGELFF | TGCAGTTCTAGCGGGGCCACCGGGGAGCTGTTTTTT | TRBJ2-2 | - | TRBD2 | TRBV29-1
CASGVDFGGIADTQYF | TGTGCCAGCGGAGTTGATTTTGGGGGGATCGCAGATACGCAGTATTTT | TRBJ2-3 | once | - | TRBV11-2
CASSYSQVQSYEQYF | TGTGCCAGCAGTTACTCGCAGGTGCAATCCTACGAGCAGTACTTC | TRBJ2-7 | - | - | TRBV6-6
CASSQLSGQDSSYNEQFF | TGTGCCAGCAGCCAACTCTCGGGACAGGACAGCTCCTACAATGAGCAGTTCTTC | TRBJ2-1 | - | TRBD1 | TRBV7-9
CASSTSNLEKLFF | TGTGCCAGCAGTACTAGCAACCTAGAAAAACTGTTTTTT | TRBJ1-4 | - | - | TRBV28
CASSPYDSSYEQYF | TGCGCCAGCAGCCCTTACGACAGCTCCTACGAGCAGTACTTC | TRBJ2-7 | - | - | TRBV10-1
CVSSLEFRDRAPYEQYF | TGTGTCAGCAGCTTAGAATTCCGGGACAGGGCACCCTACGAGCAGTACTTC | TRBJ2-7 | - | TRBD1 | TRBV5-5
CASSSGPGGDTQYF | TGTGCCAGCAGCTCCGGACCCGGAGGAGATACGCAGTATTTT | TRBJ2-3 | - | - | TRBV11-3
CATRQGLSYEQYF | TGTGCCACCAGACAGGGGCTATCCTACGAGCAGTACTTC | TRBJ2-7 | - | TRBD1 | TRBV15
CASSFKDTQYF | TGTGCCAGCAGCTTTAAAGATACGCAGTATTTT | TRBJ2-3 | few | - | TRBV7-2
CASSPTDQRGEKLFF | TGTGCCAGCAGCCCTACAGACCAACGTGGGGAAAAACTGTTTTTT | TRBJ1-4 | - | - | TRBV7-9
CASRQGLAVTDTQYF | TGTGCCAGCAGACAGGGACTAGCGGTCACAGATACGCAGTATTTT | TRBJ2-3 | - | TRBD2 | TRBV6-5
CASSPGQGAIDGYTF | TGTGCCAGCAGCCCTGGGCAGGGGGCAATAGATGGCTACACCTTC | TRBJ1-2 | - | TRBD1 | TRBV7-3
CASRPGTGRANTEAFF | TGTGCCAGCAGACCCGGGACAGGGCGGGCGAACACTGAAGCTTTCTTT | TRBJ1-1 | - | TRBD1 | TRBV28
CASYRGKGYGYTF | TGTGCCAGCTACAGGGGGAAGGGTTATGGCTACACCTTC | TRBJ1-2 | - | TRBD1 | TRBV6-1
CASGLSLYEQYF | TGTGCTAGTGGTTTGTCACTCTACGAGCAGTACTTC | TRBJ2-7 | once | - | TRBV12-5
CSAGDTRRNTEAFF | TGCAGCGCCGGGGACACCCGAAGGAACACTGAAGCTTTCTTT | TRBJ1-1 | - | - | TRBV29-1
CASSGGQVSTDTQYF | TGTGCCAGCAGCGGGGGACAGGTGAGCACAGATACGCAGTATTTT | TRBJ2-3 | - | TRBD1 | TRBV28
CASSLGSAGNTIYF | TGCGCCAGCAGCTTGGGCTCGGCTGGAAACACCATATATTTT | TRBJ1-3 | - | - | TRBV5-1
CASSLTGGRVETQYF | TGTGCCAGCAGCTTGACAGGGGGAAGAGTAGAGACCCAGTACTTC | TRBJ2-5 | - | TRBD1 | TRBV7-9
CATSSEGQHNEKLFF | TGTGCCACCAGCAGCGAGGGACAGCATAATGAAAAACTGTTTTTT | TRBJ1-4 | medium-sized | TRBD1 | TRBV15
CGAGPRSPDEQYF | TGCGGCGCGGGTCCGCGTAGCCCCGACGAGCAGTACTTC | TRBJ2-7 | - | - | TRBV10-3
CASSSTGTGTFEQYF | TGTGCCAGCAGCTCCACGGGGACAGGCACCTTCGAGCAGTACTTC | TRBJ2-7 | - | TRBD1 | TRBV7-2
CATSRERGRGGEKLFF | TGTGCCACCAGCAGAGAACGGGGCAGGGGAGGGGAAAAACTGTTTTTT | TRBJ1-4 | - | - | TRBV15
CASSEGTGTYEQYF | TGTGCCAGCAGTGAAGGGACAGGAACCTACGAGCAGTACTTC | TRBJ2-7 | few | TRBD1 | TRBV6-1
CASSESGGPYNEQFF | TGCGCCAGCAGTGAGTCAGGGGGCCCCTACAATGAGCAGTTCTTC | TRBJ2-1 | once | TRBD1 | TRBV10-1
CASSLTPGGGRRVNEQFF | TGTGCCAGCAGCTTAACCCCGGGCGGGGGAAGGAGGGTGAATGAGCAGTTCTTC | TRBJ2-1 | - | TRBD2 | TRBV5-6
CASKWDIDSNQPQHF | TGTGCCAGCAAATGGGACATTGATAGCAATCAGCCCCAGCATTTT | TRBJ1-5 | - | - | TRBV2
CARSENFRGELFF | TGTGCCAGAAGTGAAAACTTCAGGGGGGAGCTGTTTTTT | TRBJ2-2 | - | - | TRBV2
CDWSLRPYNEQFF | TGTGACTGGAGCTTGCGGCCCTACAATGAGCAGTTCTTC | TRBJ2-1 | few | - | TRBV30
CASSSAGNGELFF | TGTGCCAGCAGCTCAGCAGGGAACGGGGAGCTGTTTTTT | TRBJ2-2 | few | - | TRBV7-3
CASSPTPARAKNIQYF | TGTGCCAGCAGTCCTACTCCAGCTAGAGCCAAAAACATTCAGTACTTC | TRBJ2-4 | - | - | TRBV27
CASSLTGSLNNEQFF | TGTGCCAGCAGCCTGACGGGTAGCCTAAACAATGAGCAGTTCTTC | TRBJ2-1 | - | - | TRBV11-2
CASSPWTGEAKNIQYF | TGTGCCAGCAGCCCGTGGACAGGGGAAGCCAAAAACATTCAGTACTTC | TRBJ2-4 | - | TRBD1 | TRBV7-9
CASSYVREVNEQFF | TGTGCCAGCAGTTACGTGCGTGAAGTCAATGAGCAGTTCTTC | TRBJ2-1 | - | - | TRBV6-5
CASSVTGRSDTGELFF | TGCGCCAGCAGCGTAACAGGGAGATCGGACACCGGGGAGCTGTTTTTT | TRBJ2-2 | - | - | TRBV5-1
CASSQGFNQPQHF | TGTGCCAGTAGTCAGGGCTTCAATCAGCCCCAGCATTTT | TRBJ1-5 | - | - | TRBV19
CASNLQGFGDEQYF | TGTGCCAGCAATTTACAGGGGTTTGGGGACGAGCAGTACTTC | TRBJ2-7 | - | TRBD1 | TRBV6-6
CASSIQAGYGANVLTF | TGTGCCAGTAGTATCCAGGCGGGGTACGGGGCCAACGTCCTGACTTTC | TRBJ2-6 | - | - | TRBV19
CASSFTQQGNQPQHF | TGTGCCAGCAGTTTTACCCAACAGGGCAATCAGCCCCAGCATTTT | TRBJ1-5 | - | - | TRBV28
CASSGEDRGNTGELFF | TGTGCCAGCAGCGGAGAGGACAGGGGGAACACCGGGGAGCTGTTTTTT | TRBJ2-2 | once | TRBD1 | TRBV5-6
CASSLRGRGEKLFF | TGTGCCAGTAGCCTAAGGGGGCGAGGCGAAAAACTGTTTTTT | TRBJ1-4 | few | TRBD1 | TRBV19